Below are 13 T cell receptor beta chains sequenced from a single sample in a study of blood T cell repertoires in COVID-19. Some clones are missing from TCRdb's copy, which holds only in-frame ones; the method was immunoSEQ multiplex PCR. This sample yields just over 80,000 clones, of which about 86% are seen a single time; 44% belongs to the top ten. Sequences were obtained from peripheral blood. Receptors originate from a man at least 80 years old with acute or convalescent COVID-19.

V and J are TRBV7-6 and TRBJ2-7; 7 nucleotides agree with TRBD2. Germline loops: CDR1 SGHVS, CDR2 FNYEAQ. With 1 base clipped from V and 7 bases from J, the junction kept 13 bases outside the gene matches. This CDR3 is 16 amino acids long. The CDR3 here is CASSLVPSGTLREQYF. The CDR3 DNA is TGTGCCAGCAGCTTAGTTCCTAGCGGAACTCTACGAGAGCAGTACTTC.

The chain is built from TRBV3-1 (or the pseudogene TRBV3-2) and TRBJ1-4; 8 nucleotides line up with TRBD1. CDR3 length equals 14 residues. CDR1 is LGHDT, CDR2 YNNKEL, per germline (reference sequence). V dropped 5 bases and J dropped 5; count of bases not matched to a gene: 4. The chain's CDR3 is CASSLRTGNEKLFF. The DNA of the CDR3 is TGTGCCAGCAGCTTAAGGACAGGGAATGAAAAACTGTTTTTT.

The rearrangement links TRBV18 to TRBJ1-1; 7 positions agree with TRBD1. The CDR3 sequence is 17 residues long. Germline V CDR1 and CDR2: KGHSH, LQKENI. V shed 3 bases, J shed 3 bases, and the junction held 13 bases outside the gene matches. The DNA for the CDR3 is TGTGCCAGCTCACCTCGTACGACAGGGATGTTAGACACTGAAGCTTTCTTT. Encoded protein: CASSPRTTGMLDTEAFF. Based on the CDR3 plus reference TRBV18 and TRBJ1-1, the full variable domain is NAGVMQNPRHLVRRRGQEARLRCSPMKGHSHVYWYRQLPEEGLKFMVYLQKENIIDESGMPKERFSAEFPKEGPSILRIQQVVRGDSAAYFCASSPRTTGMLDTEAFFGQGTRLTVV.

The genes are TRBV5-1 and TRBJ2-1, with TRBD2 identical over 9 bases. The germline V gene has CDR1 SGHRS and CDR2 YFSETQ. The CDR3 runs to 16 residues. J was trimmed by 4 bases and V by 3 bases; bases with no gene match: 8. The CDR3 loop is CASSSLTSGVYNEQFF. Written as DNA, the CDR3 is TGCGCCAGCAGCTCTTTGACTAGCGGAGTATACAATGAGCAGTTCTTC.

Here the CDR3 reads CASSGPPKSPLHF. The DNA for the CDR3 is TGTGCCAGCAGCGGTCCTCCAAAATCACCCCTCCACTTT. The J gene is TRBJ1-6, the V gene TRBV12-3 or TRBV12-4; D unresolved. V lost 6 bases, J lost 10 bases, and 13 bases lay in between. This CDR3 has 13 residues.

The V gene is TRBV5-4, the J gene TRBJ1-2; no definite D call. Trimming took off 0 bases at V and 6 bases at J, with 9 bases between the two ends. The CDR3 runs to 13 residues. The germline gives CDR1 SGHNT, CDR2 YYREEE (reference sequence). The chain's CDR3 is CASSLDRLDGYTF. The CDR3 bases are TGTGCCAGCAGCTTGGACAGACTAGATGGCTACACCTTC.

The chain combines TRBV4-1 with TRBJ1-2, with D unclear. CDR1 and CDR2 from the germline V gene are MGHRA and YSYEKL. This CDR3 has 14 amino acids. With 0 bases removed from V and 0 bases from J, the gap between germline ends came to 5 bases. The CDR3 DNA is TGCGCCAGCAGCCAAGATACGGCTAACTATGGCTACACCTTC. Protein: CASSQDTANYGYTF.

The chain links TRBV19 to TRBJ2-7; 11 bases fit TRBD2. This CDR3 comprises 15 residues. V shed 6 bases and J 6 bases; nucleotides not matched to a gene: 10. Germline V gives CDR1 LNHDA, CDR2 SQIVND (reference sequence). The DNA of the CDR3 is TGTGCCAGTAGGACCACTAGCGGGAGTAGGATCGAGCAGTACTTC. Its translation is CASRTTSGSRIEQYF.

CDR3: CASSPQTGGSEAFF. The CDR3, as DNA: TGTGCCAGCTCACCTCAGACAGGGGGCTCTGAAGCTTTCTTT. This chain connects TRBV18 to TRBJ1-1; 10 nucleotides align to TRBD1. The ends lost 3 bases at V and 6 bases at J; junction bases unmatched: 4. Germline CDR1 KGHSH, CDR2 LQKENI. The CDR3 has 14 amino acids.

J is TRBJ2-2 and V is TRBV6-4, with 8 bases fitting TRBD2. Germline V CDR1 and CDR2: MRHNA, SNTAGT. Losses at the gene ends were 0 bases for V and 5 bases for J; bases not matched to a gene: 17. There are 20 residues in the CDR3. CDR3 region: CASSDSIGGREERTTGELFF. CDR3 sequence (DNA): TGTGCCAGCAGTGACTCGATCGGCGGGCGGGAGGAAAGGACGACCGGGGAGCTGTTTTTT.

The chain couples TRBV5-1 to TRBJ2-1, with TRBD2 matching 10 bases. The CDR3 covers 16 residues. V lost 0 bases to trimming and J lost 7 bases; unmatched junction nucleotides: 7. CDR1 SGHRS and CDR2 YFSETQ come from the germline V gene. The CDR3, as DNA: TGCGCCAGCAGCTTGGGAGCTAGCGGGAGTACAAATGAGCAGTTCTTC. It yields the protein CASSLGASGSTNEQFF.

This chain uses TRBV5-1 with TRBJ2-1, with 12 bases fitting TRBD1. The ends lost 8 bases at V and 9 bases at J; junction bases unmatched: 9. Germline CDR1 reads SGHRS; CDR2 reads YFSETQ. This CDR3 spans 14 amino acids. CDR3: CASYRDRGPGEQFF. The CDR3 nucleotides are TGCGCCAGTTACCGGGACAGGGGGCCGGGTGAGCAGTTCTTC.

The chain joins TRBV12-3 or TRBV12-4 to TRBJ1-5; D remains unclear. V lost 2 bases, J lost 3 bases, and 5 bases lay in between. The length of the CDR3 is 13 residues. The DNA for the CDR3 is TGTGCCAGCAGTTTATTACTCAATCAGCCCCAGCATTTT. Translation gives CASSLLLNQPQHF.